This T cell receptor (beta chain) derives from a study of tumor-infiltrating lymphocytes in oesophageal squamous cell carcinoma. TCRdb ran MiXCR on the PCR reads and lists one entry per CDR3 protein. The table records some 16,000 distinct CDR3 sequences, roughly 55% of them present only once. The sequenced material came from esophageal tumor tissue. The TCR sequence derives from a male donor with esophageal squamous cell carcinoma.

CDR3 residues: CASSFTAYGYTF. The CDR3 DNA sequence: TGTGCCAGCAGCTTTACAGCCTATGGCTACACCTTC. The genes are TRBV7-3 and TRBJ1-2; D gene unclear. Trimming pared 3 bases from V and 4 bases from J, leaving 6 bases between. The CDR3 extends over 12 amino acids. Germline lookup yields CDR1 SGHTA and CDR2 FQGTGA.